This T cell receptor beta chain was recorded in a study of shared clonotypes between healthy human individuals. Study background: A donor's plate count was three for CD4 naive and three for CD4 memory; CD8 naive had two and CD8 memory one. General study points: Around 4.9% of naive CD4 clonotypes were shared across a few donors.

The CDR3 length is 14 residues. Trimming cost V 4 bases and J 0 bases, with 10 bases left between them. Germline-derived CDR1 and CDR2 are SGHNT and YENEEA. Sequencing was performed with immunoSEQ multiplex PCR; in TCRdb, only in-frame clones are kept and a portion is missing. The table records 2 million to 3 million clones, 85% to 95% of them present only once. Note on this clone: Its antigen remains unknown.

Sequenced material: naive CD4+ T cells sorted from blood. The subset is: CD45RA+ positively selected. The TCR sequence derives from a man aged 18 to 30 in good health. This chain connects TRBV11-3 to TRBJ2-7; tentative D call: TRBD1 (5 bases). This CDR3 is CASSSFDSSYEQYF. CDR3 nucleotide sequence: TGTGCCAGCAGCTCTTTCGACAGCTCCTACGAGCAGTACTTC.